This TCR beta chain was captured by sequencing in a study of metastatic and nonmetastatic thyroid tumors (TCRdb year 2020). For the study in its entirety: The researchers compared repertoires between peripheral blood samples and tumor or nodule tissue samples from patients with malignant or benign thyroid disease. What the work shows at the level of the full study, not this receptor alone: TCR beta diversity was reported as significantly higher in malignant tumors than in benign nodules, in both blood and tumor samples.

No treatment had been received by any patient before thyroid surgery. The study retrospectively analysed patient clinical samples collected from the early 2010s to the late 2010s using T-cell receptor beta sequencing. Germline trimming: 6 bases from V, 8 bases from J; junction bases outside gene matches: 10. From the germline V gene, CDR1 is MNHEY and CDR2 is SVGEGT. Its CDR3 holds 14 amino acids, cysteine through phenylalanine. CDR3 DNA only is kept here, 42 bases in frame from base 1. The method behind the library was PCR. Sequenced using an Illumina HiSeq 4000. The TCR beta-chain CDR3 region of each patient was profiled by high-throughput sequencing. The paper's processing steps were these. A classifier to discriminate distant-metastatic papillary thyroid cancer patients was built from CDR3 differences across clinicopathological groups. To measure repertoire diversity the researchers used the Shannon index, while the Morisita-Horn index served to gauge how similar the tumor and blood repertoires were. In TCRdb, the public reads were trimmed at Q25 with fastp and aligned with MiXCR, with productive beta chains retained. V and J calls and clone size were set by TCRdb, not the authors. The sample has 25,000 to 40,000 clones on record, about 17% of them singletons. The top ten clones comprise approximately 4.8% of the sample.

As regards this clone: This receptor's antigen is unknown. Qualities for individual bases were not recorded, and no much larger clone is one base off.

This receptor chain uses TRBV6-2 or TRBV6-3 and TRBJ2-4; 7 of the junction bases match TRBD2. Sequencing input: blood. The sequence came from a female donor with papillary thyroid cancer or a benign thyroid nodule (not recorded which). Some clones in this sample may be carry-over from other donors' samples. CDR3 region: CASSTLEGGDIQYF. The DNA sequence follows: TGTGCCAGCAGCACACTAGAGGGAGGGGACATTCAGTACTTC.